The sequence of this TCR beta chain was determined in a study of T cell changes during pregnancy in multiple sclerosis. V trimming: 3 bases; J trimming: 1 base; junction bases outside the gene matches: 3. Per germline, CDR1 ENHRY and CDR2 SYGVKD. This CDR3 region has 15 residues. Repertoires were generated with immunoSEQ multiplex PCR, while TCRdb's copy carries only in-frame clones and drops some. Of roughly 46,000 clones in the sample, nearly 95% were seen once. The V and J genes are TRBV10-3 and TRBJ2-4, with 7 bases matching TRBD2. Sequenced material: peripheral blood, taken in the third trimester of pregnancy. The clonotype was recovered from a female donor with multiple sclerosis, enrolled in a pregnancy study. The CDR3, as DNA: TGTGCCATCAGTGATAGGCGGGAGGCCAAAAACATTCAGTACTTC. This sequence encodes CAISDRREAKNIQYF.